This T cell receptor (beta chain) comes out of a study of blood T cells in healthy people across ages. Overall study findings and caveats: Reliance upon unsorted PBMCs precluded definitive naive versus antigen-experienced comparison.

V was cut by 3 bases and J by 0 bases, with 6 bases left in between. This CDR3 comprises 14 residues. CDR1 and CDR2 (germline): MGHRA, YSYEKL. Total RNA extraction produced at least 5.5 micrograms (per sample) for the study. In regard to this clonotype: Its antigen is not identified.

Then a second PCR, running roughly 7 to 11 cycles, was carried out with a sample-barcoded 5' primer and a J-beta primer mix. Sequencing yielded, for each sample, at least 2.5 million paired-end reads carrying CDR3. One entry per CDR3 protein, called by TCRdb with MiXCR from the 5' RACE reads. The repertoire holds about 750,000 distinct CDR3 sequences, with about 55% as singletons. This receptor was obtained from a man aged 80 or over in good health. Sequenced: blood. This rearrangement joins TRBV4-1 to TRBJ1-5, with D uncertain. The CDR3 loop reads CASSQVYSNQPQHF. The CDR3 DNA sequence: TGCGCCAGCAGCCAGGTATATAGCAATCAGCCCCAGCATTTT.